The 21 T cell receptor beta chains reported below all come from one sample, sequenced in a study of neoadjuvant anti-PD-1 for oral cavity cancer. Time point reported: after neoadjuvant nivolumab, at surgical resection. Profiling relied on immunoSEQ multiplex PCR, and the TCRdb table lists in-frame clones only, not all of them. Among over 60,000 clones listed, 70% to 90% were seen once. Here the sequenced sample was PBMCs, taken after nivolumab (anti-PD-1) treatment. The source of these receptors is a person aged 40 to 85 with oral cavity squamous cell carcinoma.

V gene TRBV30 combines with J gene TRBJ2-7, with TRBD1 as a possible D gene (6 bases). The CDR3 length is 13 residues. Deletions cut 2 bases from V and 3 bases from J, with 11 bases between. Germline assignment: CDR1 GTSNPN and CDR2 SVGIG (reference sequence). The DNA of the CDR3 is TGTGCCTGGAGTAACAGGGTAATCTACGAGCAGTACTTC. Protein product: CAWSNRVIYEQYF.

CDR3 sequence (DNA): TGTGCCAGCCGCCCCGAAGGTAGCGTTTATCTCGGGGAGCTGTTTTTT. It translates to CASRPEGSVYLGELFF. V and J are TRBV14 and TRBJ2-2, with D perhaps TRBD2 (5 bases). The V gene's germline CDR1 is SGHDN and CDR2 FVKESK. This CDR3 has 16 amino acids. With 8 bases removed from V and 7 bases from J, the gap between germline ends came to 23 bases.

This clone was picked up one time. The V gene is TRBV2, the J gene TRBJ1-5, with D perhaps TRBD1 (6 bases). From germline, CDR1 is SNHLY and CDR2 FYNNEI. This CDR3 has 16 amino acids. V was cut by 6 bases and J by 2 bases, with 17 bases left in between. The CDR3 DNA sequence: TGTGCCAGCAGGTCATCAGGGGATAAGGGCAATCAGCCCCAGCATTTT. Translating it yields CASRSSGDKGNQPQHF.

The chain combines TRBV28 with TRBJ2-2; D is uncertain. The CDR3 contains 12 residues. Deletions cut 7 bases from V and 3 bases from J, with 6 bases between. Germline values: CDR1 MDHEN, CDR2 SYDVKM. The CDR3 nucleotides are TGTGCCAGCATGGGGTACACCGGGGAGCTGTTTTTT. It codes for CASMGYTGELFF.

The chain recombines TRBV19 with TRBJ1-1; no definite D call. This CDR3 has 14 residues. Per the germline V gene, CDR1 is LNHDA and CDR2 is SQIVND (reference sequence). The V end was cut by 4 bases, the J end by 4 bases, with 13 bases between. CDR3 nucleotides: TGTGCCAGTAGTAGTATAGGGTCGGTCACTGAAGCTTTCTTT. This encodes CASSSIGSVTEAFF.

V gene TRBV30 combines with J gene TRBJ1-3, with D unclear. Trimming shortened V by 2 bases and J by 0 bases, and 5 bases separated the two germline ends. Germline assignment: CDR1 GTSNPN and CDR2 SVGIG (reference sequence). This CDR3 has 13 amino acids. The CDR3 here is CAWSRASGNTIYF. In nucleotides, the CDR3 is TGTGCCTGGAGTCGGGCCTCTGGAAACACCATATATTTT.

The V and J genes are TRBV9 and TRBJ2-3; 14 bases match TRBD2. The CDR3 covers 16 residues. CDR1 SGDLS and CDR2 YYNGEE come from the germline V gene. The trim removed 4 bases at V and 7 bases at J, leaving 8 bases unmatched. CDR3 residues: CASSPLGLAGGYTQYF. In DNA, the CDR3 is TGTGCCAGCAGCCCCTTAGGACTAGCGGGGGGATATACGCAGTATTTT.

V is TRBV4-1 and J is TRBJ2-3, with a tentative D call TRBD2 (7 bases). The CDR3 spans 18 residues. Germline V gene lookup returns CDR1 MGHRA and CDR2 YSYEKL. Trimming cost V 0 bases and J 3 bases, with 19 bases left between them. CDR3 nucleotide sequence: TGCGCCAGCAGCCAAGATCCTAGGGGGGGGCGGAGGACAGATACGCAGTATTTT. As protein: CASSQDPRGGRRTDTQYF.

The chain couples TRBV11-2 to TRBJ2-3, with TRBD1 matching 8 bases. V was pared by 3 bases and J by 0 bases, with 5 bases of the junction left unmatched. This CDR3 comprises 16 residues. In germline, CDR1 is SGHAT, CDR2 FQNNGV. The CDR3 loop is CASSFQGALSTDTQYF. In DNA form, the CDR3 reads TGTGCCAGCAGCTTCCAGGGGGCCCTAAGCACAGATACGCAGTATTTT.

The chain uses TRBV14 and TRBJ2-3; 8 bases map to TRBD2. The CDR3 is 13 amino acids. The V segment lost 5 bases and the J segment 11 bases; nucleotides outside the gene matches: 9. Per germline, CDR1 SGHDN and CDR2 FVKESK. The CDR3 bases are TGTGCCAGCAGCAACAGCGGGAGCGGGCGGCAGTATTTT. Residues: CASSNSGSGRQYF.

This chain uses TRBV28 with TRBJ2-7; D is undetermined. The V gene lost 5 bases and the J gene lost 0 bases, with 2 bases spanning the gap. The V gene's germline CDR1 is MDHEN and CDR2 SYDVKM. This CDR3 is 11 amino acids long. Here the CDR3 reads CASSVSYEQYF. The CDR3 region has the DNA TGTGCCAGCAGTGTCTCCTACGAGCAGTACTTC.

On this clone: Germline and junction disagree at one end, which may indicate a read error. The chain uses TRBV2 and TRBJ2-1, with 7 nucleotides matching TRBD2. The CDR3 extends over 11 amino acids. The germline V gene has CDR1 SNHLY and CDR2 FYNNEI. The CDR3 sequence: CASRGRRERFF. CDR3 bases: TGTGCCAGCCGCGGCCGGCGGGAGCGGTTCTTC.

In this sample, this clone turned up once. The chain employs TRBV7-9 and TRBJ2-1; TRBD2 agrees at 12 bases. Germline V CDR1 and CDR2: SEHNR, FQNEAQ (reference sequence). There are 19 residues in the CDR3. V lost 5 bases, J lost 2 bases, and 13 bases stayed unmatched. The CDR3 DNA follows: TGTGCCAGCAGCCCCCCGGCTAGCGGGGGGGCCGCCGCCTACAATGAGCAGTTCTTC. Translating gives CASSPPASGGAAAYNEQFF.

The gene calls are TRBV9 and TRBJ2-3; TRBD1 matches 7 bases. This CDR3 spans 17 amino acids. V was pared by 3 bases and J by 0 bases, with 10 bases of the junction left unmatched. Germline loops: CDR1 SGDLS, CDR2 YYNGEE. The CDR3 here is CASSASTGTASTDTQYF. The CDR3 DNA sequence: TGTGCCAGCAGCGCCTCTACCGGGACAGCGAGCACAGATACGCAGTATTTT.

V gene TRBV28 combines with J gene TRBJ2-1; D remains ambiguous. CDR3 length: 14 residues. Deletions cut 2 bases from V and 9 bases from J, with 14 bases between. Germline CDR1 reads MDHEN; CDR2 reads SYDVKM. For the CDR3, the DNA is TGTGCCAGCAGTTTAGTACAGATGAGCGTTGAGCAGTTCTTC. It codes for CASSLVQMSVEQFF.

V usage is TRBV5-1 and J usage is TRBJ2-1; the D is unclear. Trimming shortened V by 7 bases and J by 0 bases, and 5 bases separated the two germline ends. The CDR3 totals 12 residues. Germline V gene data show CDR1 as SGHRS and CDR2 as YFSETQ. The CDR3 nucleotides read TGCGCCAGCGGCCCCTCCTACAATGAGCAGTTCTTC. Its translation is CASGPSYNEQFF.

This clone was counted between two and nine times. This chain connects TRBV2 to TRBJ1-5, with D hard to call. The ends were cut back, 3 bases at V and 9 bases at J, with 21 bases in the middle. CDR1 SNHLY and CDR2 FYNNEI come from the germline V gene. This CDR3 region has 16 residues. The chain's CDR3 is CASSDNSGSYGRPQHF. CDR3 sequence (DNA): TGTGCCAGCAGTGATAATTCCGGGTCCTACGGAAGGCCCCAGCATTTT.

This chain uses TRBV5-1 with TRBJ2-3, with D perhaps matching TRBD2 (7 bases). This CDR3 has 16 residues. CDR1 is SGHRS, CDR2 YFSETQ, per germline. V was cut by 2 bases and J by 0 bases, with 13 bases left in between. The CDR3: CASSFRGAPSTDTQYF. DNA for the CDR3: TGCGCCAGCAGCTTTCGGGGGGCCCCTAGCACAGATACGCAGTATTTT.

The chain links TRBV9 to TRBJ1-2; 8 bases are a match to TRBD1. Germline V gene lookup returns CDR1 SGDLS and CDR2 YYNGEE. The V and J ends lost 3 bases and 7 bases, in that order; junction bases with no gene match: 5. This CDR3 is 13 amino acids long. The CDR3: CASSAPDRVGYTF. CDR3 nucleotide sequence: TGTGCCAGCAGCGCCCCGGACAGGGTTGGCTACACCTTC.

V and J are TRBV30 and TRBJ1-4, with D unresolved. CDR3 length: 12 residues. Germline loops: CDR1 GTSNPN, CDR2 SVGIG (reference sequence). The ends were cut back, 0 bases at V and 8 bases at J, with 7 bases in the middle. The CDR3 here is CAWSVFGEKLFF. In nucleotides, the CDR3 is TGTGCCTGGAGTGTTTTTGGAGAAAAACTGTTTTTT.

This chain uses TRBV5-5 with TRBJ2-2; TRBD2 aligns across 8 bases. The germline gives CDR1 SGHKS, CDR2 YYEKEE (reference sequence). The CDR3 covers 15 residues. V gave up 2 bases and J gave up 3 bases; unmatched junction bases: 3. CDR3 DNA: TGTGCCAGCAGCTTTGGAGCGGGAGACACCGGGGAGCTGTTTTTT. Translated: CASSFGAGDTGELFF.